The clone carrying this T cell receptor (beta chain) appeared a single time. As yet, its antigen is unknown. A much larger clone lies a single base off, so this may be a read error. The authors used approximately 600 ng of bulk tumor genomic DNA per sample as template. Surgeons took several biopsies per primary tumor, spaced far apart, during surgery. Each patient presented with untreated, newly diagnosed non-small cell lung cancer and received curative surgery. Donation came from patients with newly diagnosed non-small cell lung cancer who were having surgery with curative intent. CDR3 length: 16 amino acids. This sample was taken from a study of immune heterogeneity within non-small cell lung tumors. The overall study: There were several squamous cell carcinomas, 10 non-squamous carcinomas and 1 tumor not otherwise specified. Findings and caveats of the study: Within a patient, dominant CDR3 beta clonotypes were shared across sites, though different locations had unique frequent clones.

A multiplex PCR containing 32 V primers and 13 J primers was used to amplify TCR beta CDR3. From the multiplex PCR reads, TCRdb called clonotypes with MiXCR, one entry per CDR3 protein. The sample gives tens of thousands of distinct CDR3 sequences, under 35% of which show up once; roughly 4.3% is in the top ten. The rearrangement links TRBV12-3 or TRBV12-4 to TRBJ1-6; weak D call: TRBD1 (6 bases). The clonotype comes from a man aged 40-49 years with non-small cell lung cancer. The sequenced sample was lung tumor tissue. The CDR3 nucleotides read TGTGCCAGCAGTTTAGGAGGGGGGAGAAGGAATTCACCCCTCGACTTT. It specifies CASSLGGGRRNSPLDF.